The T cell receptor (beta chain) under discussion was sequenced for a study of cytomegalovirus exposure and HLA in healthy donors. Study details: Earlier sequencing of around 190 million T cells yielded under 120 million unique TCR beta sequences. Study-wide results and caveats: A previous analysis found most TCR beta V segments productive roughly 87% or roughly 30% of the time. There were reportedly fewer N-insertions in an Asian-associated ancestry cluster than the roughly 610-donor mean, in a later analysis.

To note about this clone: Its antigen remains unidentified.

PCR was performed using 60 Vbeta and 13 Jbeta primers. Sequenced by immunoSEQ multiplex PCR; TCRdb stores in-frame clones only, minus some. Of about 150,000 clones in the sample, 75% to 80% were seen once. The CDR3 has 15 residues. Germline CDR1 LNHDA, CDR2 SQIVND (reference sequence). V was shortened by 1 base and J by 1 base, with 11 bases between the two germline ends. The source is a man aged 35-49 years in good health and CMV-seropositive. This chain connects TRBV19 to TRBJ2-7; D gene ambiguous. The sequenced material came from PBMCs. The CDR3, as DNA: TGTGCCAGTAGTATAGGTTACAGAGAGTCCTACGAGCAGTACTTC. Translated: CASSIGYRESYEQYF.